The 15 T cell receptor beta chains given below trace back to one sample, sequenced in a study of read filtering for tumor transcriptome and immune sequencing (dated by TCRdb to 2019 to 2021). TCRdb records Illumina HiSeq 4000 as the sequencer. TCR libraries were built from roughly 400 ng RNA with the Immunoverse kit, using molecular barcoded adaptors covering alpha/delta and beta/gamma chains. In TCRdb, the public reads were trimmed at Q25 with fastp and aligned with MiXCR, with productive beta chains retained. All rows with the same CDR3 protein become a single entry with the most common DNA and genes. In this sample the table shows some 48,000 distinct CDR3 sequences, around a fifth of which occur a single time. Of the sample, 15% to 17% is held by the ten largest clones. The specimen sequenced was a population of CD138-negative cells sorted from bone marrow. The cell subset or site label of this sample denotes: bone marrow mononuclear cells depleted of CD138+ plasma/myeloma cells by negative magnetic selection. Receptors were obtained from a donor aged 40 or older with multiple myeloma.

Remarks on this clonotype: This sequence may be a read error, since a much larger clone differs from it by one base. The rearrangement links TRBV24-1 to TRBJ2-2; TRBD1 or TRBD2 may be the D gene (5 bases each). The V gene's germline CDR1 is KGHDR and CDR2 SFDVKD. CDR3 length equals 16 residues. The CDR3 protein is CATSDLPRANTGELSF. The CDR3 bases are TGTGCCACCAGTGATTTGCCCAGGGCGAACACCGGGGAGCTGTCTTTT.

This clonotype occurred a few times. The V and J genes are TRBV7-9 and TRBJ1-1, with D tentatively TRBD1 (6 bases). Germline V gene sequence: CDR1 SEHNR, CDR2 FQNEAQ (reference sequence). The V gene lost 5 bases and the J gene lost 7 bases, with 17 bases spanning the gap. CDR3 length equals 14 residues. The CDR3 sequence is CASSPDARTVEAFF. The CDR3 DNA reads TGTGCCAGCAGCCCCGACGCGAGGACAGTTGAAGCTTTCTTT.

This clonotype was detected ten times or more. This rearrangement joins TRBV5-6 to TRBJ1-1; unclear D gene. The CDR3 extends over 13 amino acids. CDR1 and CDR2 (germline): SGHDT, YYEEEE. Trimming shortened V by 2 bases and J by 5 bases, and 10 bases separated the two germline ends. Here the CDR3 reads CASSFISRTEAFF. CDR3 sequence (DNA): TGTGCCAGCAGCTTCATTTCGAGGACTGAAGCTTTCTTT. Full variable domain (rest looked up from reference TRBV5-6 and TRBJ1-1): DAGVTQSPTHLIKTRGQQVTLRCSPKSGHDTVSWYQQALGQGPQFIFQYYEEEERQRGNFPDRFSGHQFPNYSSELNVNALLLGDSALYLCASSFISRTEAFFGQGTRLTVV.

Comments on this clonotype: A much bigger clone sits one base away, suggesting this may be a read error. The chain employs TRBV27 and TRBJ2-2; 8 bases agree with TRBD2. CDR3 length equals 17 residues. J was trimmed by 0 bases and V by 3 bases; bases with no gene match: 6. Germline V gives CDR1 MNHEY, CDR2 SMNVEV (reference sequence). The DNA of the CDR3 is TGTGCCAGCAGTTTTGCTAGCGGGCCGACGAACACCGGGGAGCTGTTTTTT. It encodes CASSFASGPTNTGELFF.

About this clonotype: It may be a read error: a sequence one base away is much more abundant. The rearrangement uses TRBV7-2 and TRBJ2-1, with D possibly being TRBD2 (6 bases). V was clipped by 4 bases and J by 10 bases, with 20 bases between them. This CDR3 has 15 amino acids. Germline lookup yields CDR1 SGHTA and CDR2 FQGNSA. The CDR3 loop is CASSSRGEGGEEQFF. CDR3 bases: TGTGCCAGCAGCTCCCGGGGTGAAGGCGGGGAGGAGCAGTTCTTC.

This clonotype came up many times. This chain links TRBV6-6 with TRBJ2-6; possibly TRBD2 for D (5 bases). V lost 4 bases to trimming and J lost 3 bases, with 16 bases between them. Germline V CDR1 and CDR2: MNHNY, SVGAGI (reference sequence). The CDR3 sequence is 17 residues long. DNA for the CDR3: TGTGCCAGCAGTTCCGAGCGGATCCAGTTTGGGGCCAACGTCCTGACTTTC. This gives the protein CASSSERIQFGANVLTF.

The CDR3 coding sequence is TGCAGTGCTAGAGATCAAAGGGTTTCCAATGAAAAACTGTTTTTT. Translation gives CSARDQRVSNEKLFF. This chain uses TRBV20-1 with TRBJ1-4, with no clear D. The CDR3 length is 15 residues. Germline-derived CDR1 and CDR2 are DFQATT and SNEGSKA (reference sequence). V gave up 0 bases and J gave up 5 bases, with 13 bases separating them.

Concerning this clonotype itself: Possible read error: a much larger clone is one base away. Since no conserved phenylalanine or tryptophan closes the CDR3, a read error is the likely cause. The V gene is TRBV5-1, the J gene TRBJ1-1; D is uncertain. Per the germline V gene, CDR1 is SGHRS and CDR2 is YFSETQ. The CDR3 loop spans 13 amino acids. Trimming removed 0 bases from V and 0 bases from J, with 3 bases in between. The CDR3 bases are TGCGCCAGCAGCTTGGGAATGAACACTGAAGCTTTCCTT. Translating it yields CASSLGMNTEAFL.

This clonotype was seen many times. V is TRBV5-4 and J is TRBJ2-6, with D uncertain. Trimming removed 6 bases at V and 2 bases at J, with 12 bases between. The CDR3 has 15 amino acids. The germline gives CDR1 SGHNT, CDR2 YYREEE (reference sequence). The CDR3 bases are TGTGCCAGCACCTCGACTGCAGCTGGGGCCAACGTCCTGACTTTC. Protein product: CASTSTAAGANVLTF.

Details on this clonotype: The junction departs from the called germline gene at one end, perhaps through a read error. The CDR3 DNA reads as TGTGCCAGCAGCTCACCTCCGGGGTCCCGGGGAGCCAAAGACATTCAGTACTTC. It specifies CASSSPPGSRGAKDIQYF. This chain joins TRBV7-2 and TRBJ2-4, with a weak D call TRBD2 (5 bases). This CDR3 has 18 residues. CDR1 is SGHTA and CDR2 is FQGNSA in the germline V gene.

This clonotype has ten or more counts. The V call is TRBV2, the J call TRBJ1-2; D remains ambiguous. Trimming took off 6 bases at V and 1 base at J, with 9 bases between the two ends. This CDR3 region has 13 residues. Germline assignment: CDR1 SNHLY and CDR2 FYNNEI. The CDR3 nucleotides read TGTGCCAGCAGCTCACAAGTTAACTATGGCTACACCTTC. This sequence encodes CASSSQVNYGYTF.

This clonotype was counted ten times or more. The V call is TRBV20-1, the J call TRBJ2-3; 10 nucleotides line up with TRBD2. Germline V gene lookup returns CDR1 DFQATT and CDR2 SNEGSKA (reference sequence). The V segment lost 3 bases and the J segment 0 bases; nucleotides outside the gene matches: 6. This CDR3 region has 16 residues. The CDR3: CSASLRLAGSTDTQYF. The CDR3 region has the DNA TGCAGTGCTAGTCTTCGACTAGCGGGTAGCACAGATACGCAGTATTTT.

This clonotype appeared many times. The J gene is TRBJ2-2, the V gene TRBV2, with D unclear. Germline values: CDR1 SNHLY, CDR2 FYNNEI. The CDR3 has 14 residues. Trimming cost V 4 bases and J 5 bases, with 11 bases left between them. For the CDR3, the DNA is TGTGCCAGCAGTGGCCAGGCAGGAACCGGGGAGCTGTTTTTT. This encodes CASSGQAGTGELFF.

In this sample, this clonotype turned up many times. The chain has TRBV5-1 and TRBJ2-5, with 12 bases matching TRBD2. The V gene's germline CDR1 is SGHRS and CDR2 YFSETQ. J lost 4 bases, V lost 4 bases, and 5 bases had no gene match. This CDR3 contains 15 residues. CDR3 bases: TGCGCCAGCAGCCTAGCGGGAGGGCCGGGAGAGACCCAGTACTTC. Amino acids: CASSLAGGPGETQYF.

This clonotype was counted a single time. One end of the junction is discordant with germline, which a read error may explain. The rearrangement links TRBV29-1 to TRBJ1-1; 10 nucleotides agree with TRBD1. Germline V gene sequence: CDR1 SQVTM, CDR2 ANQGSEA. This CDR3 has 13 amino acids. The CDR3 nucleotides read TGCAGCGTCTTGACAGGGGGCCACGCTGAGGCTTTCTTT. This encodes CSVLTGGHAEAFF.